The sequence of this TCR beta chain was determined in a study of T-cell reconstitution after alpha-beta-depleted transplantation in children. Study-wide findings and caveats: About two months after transplant, alpha-beta T cells reportedly came from several hundred expanded graft clones.

Unique molecular identifiers were incorporated into the prepared TCRbeta library. TCRdb independently ran MiXCR on the PCR reads; one entry per CDR3 protein. The table includes a few hundred thousand distinct CDR3 sequences, around 25% detected once. Trimming left V 0 bases short and J 2 bases short, with 11 bases between. Per the germline V gene, CDR1 is MNHEY and CDR2 is SVGAGI. CDR3 size: 15 residues. To note about this clonotype: Its antigen is undetermined.

Sequencing used PBMCs, mostly from graft donor cells, obtained 180 days after TCRalphabeta/CD19-depleted stem cell transplant. This chain links TRBV6-5 with TRBJ2-7, with D possibly called TRBD1 or TRBD2 (5 bases each). This clonotype was sampled from a male patient younger than 18 who had a stem cell transplant for acute lymphoblastic leukemia, so the T cells may come from the graft donor. This chain's CDR3 is CASSYSTGRPYEQYF. In DNA form, the CDR3 reads TGTGCCAGCAGTTACTCGACGGGGCGCCCCTACGAGCAGTACTTC.